Listed below are T cell receptor beta chains from one sample, sequenced in a study of human T cells and chemical hapten exposure. One entry per CDR3 protein results from TCRdb running MiXCR on the RACE reads. The sample contains approximately 160,000 distinct CDR3 sequences, 25% to 35% of which appear only once. The specimen comprised whole blood, sampled in connection with sensitization to the hapten diphenylcyclopropenone (DPC). The source is a woman younger than 35 with alopecia areata. Some clones in this sample may be carry-over from other donors' samples. The CDR3 runs from the conserved cysteine through the conserved F or W. Size values are once, few and many counts, or a class for expanded clones, and some rows have none.

abundance: few
v_gene: TRBV7-6
CDR3aa: CASSLLAGDLYEQYF

abundance: .
v_gene: TRBV2
CDR3aa: CASSRGSGEKLFF

abundance: few
v_gene: TRBV20-1
CDR3aa: CSARHRVPYEQYF

abundance: .
v_gene: TRBV27
CDR3aa: CASSLPGAPLHF

abundance: many
v_gene: TRBV4-3
CDR3aa: CASSQGTSGRTEQFF

abundance: many
v_gene: TRBV10-3
CDR3aa: CAISADREPYEQYF

abundance: .
v_gene: TRBV20-1
CDR3aa: CSANPGLAGLLDTQYF

abundance: .
v_gene: TRBV24-1
CDR3aa: CATSDYGGGGDEQFF

abundance: .
v_gene: TRBV7-8
CDR3aa: CASSLGRTLSSYEQYF

abundance: .
v_gene: TRBV12-3/TRBV12-4
CDR3aa: CASTQTGGLNTGELFF

abundance: .
v_gene: TRBV20-1
CDR3aa: CSARKSDTQYF

abundance: .
v_gene: TRBV18
CDR3aa: CASSPPVTAGLKQETQYF

abundance: .
v_gene: TRBV4-3
CDR3aa: CASSQATGLATEAFF

abundance: .
v_gene: TRBV7-2
CDR3aa: CASSPEGRRFFEQYF

abundance: many
v_gene: TRBV28
CDR3aa: CASITGEAQNTEAFF

abundance: .
v_gene: TRBV4-2
CDR3aa: CASSQPLGILQFF

abundance: .
v_gene: TRBV5-1
CDR3aa: CASSLFLTNTGELFF

abundance: .
v_gene: TRBV4-1
CDR3aa: CASSQGSMTLGILDTIYF

abundance: few
v_gene: TRBV4-1
CDR3aa: CASSQHGGTGDTEAFF

abundance: few
v_gene: TRBV12-3/TRBV12-4
CDR3aa: CASSLAVTGLQYF

abundance: .
v_gene: TRBV6-2/TRBV6-3
CDR3aa: CASGKPGVGGEQFF

abundance: .
v_gene: TRBV20-1
CDR3aa: CSASGYTGELFF

abundance: .
v_gene: TRBV25-1
CDR3aa: CASSEWQGAYEQYF

abundance: .
v_gene: TRBV12-3/TRBV12-4
CDR3aa: CARLAGLGYTF

abundance: few
v_gene: TRBV6-2/TRBV6-3
CDR3aa: CASSYWQNTDTQYF

abundance: .
v_gene: TRBV7-6
CDR3aa: CASSLRVPGSDNEQFF

abundance: .
v_gene: TRBV5-1
CDR3aa: CASSFQGRDNEQFF

abundance: .
v_gene: TRBV7-2
CDR3aa: CASSLESGRNQPQHF

abundance: few
v_gene: TRBV7-9
CDR3aa: CASSLGGPPGQYF

abundance: .
v_gene: TRBV6-6
CDR3aa: CASSPSDSNQPQHF

abundance: few
v_gene: TRBV20-1
CDR3aa: CSARGGRTHVQAFF

abundance: .
v_gene: TRBV29-1
CDR3aa: CSVEVRVTQYF

abundance: few
v_gene: TRBV5-1
CDR3aa: CASSLPDSPRDTQYF

abundance: few
v_gene: TRBV7-2
CDR3aa: CASSKTDEQYF

abundance: few
v_gene: TRBV30
CDR3aa: CAWSPRAGEQYF

abundance: many
v_gene: TRBV11-2
CDR3aa: CASSLERNHLYEQYF

abundance: .
v_gene: TRBV10-3
CDR3aa: CAISESGKGTQYF

abundance: few
v_gene: TRBV4-1
CDR3aa: CASSQSTGEEQYF

abundance: .
v_gene: TRBV30
CDR3aa: CAWRDSNEQYF

abundance: few
v_gene: TRBV29-1
CDR3aa: CSVATRTGDGAPLHF

abundance: few
v_gene: TRBV5-1
CDR3aa: CASSSRLTSGINEQFF

abundance: .
v_gene: TRBV20-1
CDR3aa: CSARPGPNTGELFF

abundance: .
v_gene: TRBV20-1
CDR3aa: CSARFPGADTEAFF

abundance: few
v_gene: TRBV7-2
CDR3aa: CASSLAPGTGGREQYF

abundance: many
v_gene: TRBV11-1
CDR3aa: CASSFSDTGELFF

abundance: .
v_gene: TRBV24-1
CDR3aa: CATSDPRRQNSYEQYF

abundance: .
v_gene: TRBV15
CDR3aa: CATSRVEGGTEAFF

abundance: few
v_gene: TRBV2
CDR3aa: CATLGLAEANEQFF

abundance: .
v_gene: TRBV20-1
CDR3aa: CSARWRGNQPQHF

abundance: .
v_gene: TRBV20-1
CDR3aa: CSASALTTATGELFF

abundance: few
v_gene: TRBV4-1
CDR3aa: CASSQYVNEQFF

abundance: .
v_gene: TRBV12-3/TRBV12-4
CDR3aa: CASSQGASFF

abundance: .
v_gene: TRBV7-2
CDR3aa: CASSLVRGGSPLHF

abundance: .
v_gene: TRBV10-3
CDR3aa: CAINSGGETQYF